The sample holds many counts of the clone carrying this T cell receptor (beta chain). What it binds is unknown. These data are taken from a study of identical twins. The study, taken as a whole, reports: Insertions ran lower in abundant cord blood beta clonotypes, though not in memory repertoires.

TCRdb analysed the 5' RACE reads with MiXCR anew, one entry per CDR3 protein. Among roughly 570,000 distinct CDR3 sequences listed, 9.5% to 10% were seen once. These data also formed part of another study, on yellow fever vaccine responses in identical twins.

Sequenced input: PBMCs. This clonotype originated in a woman younger than 30 in good health.

The DNA for the CDR3 is TGTGCCAGCAGTTCCCAGGGGGCAGGGACCGGGGAGCTGTTTTTT. It specifies CASSSQGAGTGELFF. The genes are TRBV28 and TRBJ2-2; 8 bases map to TRBD1. The CDR3 sequence is 15 residues long. The germline CDR1 and CDR2 sequences are MDHEN and SYDVKM. J gave up 5 bases and V 4 bases, and 6 bases lay outside the gene matches.